The 7 T cell receptor beta chains reported below all come from one sample, sequenced in a study of molecular identifiers for immune sequencing clone quantification. From the PCR reads, TCRdb called clonotypes with MiXCR, one entry per CDR3 protein. The repertoire holds approximately 550,000 distinct CDR3 sequences, 20% to 25% seen once, with around 0.84% in the top ten. Input material: naive CD8+ T cells from blood, with Jurkat cell RNA spiked in. Subset given: FACS-sorted CD8+CD4-CCR7+CD45RA+ naive T cells. These receptors were taken from a human donor in good health. Some libraries in this study had Jurkat cell RNA spiked in.

The rearrangement joins TRBV7-9 to TRBJ2-7, with TRBD2 matching 9 bases. CDR3 length: 15 amino acids. With V trimmed by 3 bases and J by 4 bases, 7 bases remained unmatched. CDR1 and CDR2 (germline): SEHNR, FQNEAQ (reference sequence). DNA of the CDR3: TGTGCCAGCAGCTTTTCTAGCGGGGACGTATACGAGCAGTACTTC. Protein product: CASSFSSGDVYEQYF.

In regard to this clonotype: Relative to the germline gene, one junction end is altered; a read error may explain this. The genes are TRBV2 and TRBJ2-3; perhaps D is TRBD1 or TRBD2 (5 bases each). This CDR3 comprises 11 residues. Germline V lookup: CDR1 SNHLY, CDR2 FYNNEI. CDR3 in DNA: TGTGCCGGGGACCCGGCAGAAACGCAGTATTTT. Translated: CAGDPAETQYF.

This clonotype has a handful of counts. This chain uses TRBV27 with TRBJ2-7, with D perhaps TRBD1 or TRBD2 (6 bases each). The germline V and J ends were trimmed by 6 bases and 2 bases, with 17 bases remaining between them. Germline V gives CDR1 MNHEY, CDR2 SMNVEV (reference sequence). The CDR3 is 15 residues long. CDR3 bases: TGTGCCAGCAGCCCCACGGGGGCTGTTCCCTACGAGCAGTACTTC. This gives the protein CASSPTGAVPYEQYF.

V is TRBV7-6 and J is TRBJ2-1; 10 bases match TRBD1. The CDR3 runs to 16 residues. Germline V gene lookup returns CDR1 SGHVS and CDR2 FNYEAQ. V trimming: 3 bases; J trimming: 6 bases; junction bases outside the gene matches: 8. CDR3 in DNA: TGTGCCAGCAGCTTCACAACGGGACAGGGGATCAATGAGCAGTTCTTC. It is translated as CASSFTTGQGINEQFF.

This clonotype was seen at least ten times. V is TRBV7-9 and J is TRBJ2-7; the D is unclear. The CDR3 has 14 amino acids. The ends were cut back, 3 bases at V and 2 bases at J, with 11 bases in the middle. Germline V gene lookup returns CDR1 SEHNR and CDR2 FQNEAQ (reference sequence). The CDR3 loop is CASSFSLGAYEQYF. For the CDR3, the DNA is TGTGCCAGCAGCTTCAGCCTGGGTGCCTACGAGCAGTACTTC.

This clonotype was seen a few times. The V gene is TRBV4-1, the J gene TRBJ2-7; no firm D call. Germline CDR1 MGHRA, CDR2 YSYEKL. Between the trimmed V and J ends, which lost 0 bases and 2 bases, there was a span of 5 bases. The CDR3 sequence is 13 residues long. CDR3 nucleotide sequence: TGCGCCAGCAGCCAAGATAACCCCTACGAGCAGTACTTC. Translating it yields CASSQDNPYEQYF.

Only a few counts were recorded for this clonotype. This chain uses TRBV12-3 or TRBV12-4 with TRBJ1-2, with D possibly matching TRBD1 (5 bases). This CDR3 has 11 amino acids. V dropped 7 bases and J dropped 6 bases, with 9 bases sitting between them. As DNA, the CDR3 is TGTGCCAGCATCGGGGGTGATGGCTACACCTTC. This sequence encodes CASIGGDGYTF.